This T cell receptor beta chain comes out of a study of blood T cell repertoires in COVID-19. Study-wide context: COVID-19 samples collected from the United States, Italy and Spain covered acute and convalescent phases.

V was pared by 0 bases and J by 6 bases, with 13 bases between. Germline CDR1 is LGHDT and CDR2 is YNNKEL (reference sequence). The CDR3 has 15 amino acids. Source study methods: Using reference gene primer amplification, nucleated cell counts were estimated. TCRdb keeps only in-frame clones here, not all; method: immunoSEQ multiplex PCR. The V and J calls and clone size were taken over from that table, and D and trimming were inferred from the DNA. There are about 150,000 clones in the sample; 80% to 90% occur only once, and roughly 4% lies in the top ten. The study recruited people aged roughly 18 to 100 years across more than 20 US areas.

The TCR sequence derives from a man aged 50-60 years who had recovered from COVID-19. The sample taken for sequencing was PBMCs or T cells enriched from blood (not recorded which). The rearrangement uses TRBV3-1 (or the pseudogene TRBV3-2) and TRBJ2-3, with a possible D match to TRBD1 (5 bases). The CDR3 spells CASSQEGAPGDTQYF. CDR3 nucleotides: TGTGCCAGCAGCCAAGAAGGGGCTCCTGGGGATACGCAGTATTTT.